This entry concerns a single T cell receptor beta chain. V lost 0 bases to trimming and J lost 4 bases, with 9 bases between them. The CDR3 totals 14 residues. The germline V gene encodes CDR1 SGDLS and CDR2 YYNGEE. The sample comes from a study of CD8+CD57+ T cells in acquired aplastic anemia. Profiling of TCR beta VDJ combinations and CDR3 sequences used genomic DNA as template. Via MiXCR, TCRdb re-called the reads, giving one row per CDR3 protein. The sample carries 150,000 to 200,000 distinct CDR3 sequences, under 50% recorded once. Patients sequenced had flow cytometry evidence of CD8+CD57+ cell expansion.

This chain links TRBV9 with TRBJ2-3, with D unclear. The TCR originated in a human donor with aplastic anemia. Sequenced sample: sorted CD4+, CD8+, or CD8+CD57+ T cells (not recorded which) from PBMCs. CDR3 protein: CASSVGPAADTQYF. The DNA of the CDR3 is TGTGCCAGCAGCGTAGGACCCGCCGCAGATACGCAGTATTTT.